This T cell receptor (beta chain) emerged from a study of early T cells in non-severe SARS-CoV-2 infection. Across the whole study: Bulk RNA from unsorted whole blood was sequenced; chains were unpaired.

CDR1 is MDHEN, CDR2 SYDVKM, per germline. The CDR3 is 12 amino acids. The V gene lost 5 bases and the J gene lost 5 bases, with 9 bases spanning the gap. Findings and caveats of the study: Anti-spike CD8 responses were favored by VDJdb matching, which missed private and CD4 specificities.

This clonotype was seen only a few times. The antigen is undetermined. Researchers tagged individual cDNA molecules with unique molecular identifiers. In TCRdb, the 5' RACE reads were re-called with MiXCR into one record per CDR3 protein. The repertoire holds fewer than 130,000 distinct CDR3 sequences, with about 12% as singletons. The sample here was whole blood, taken at baseline. This TCR came from an adult who was a healthcare worker with PCR-confirmed SARS-CoV-2 infection or an uninfected control (not recorded which). This chain uses TRBV28 with TRBJ1-1; D is undetermined. CDR3 sequence (DNA): TGTGCCAGCAGTCCCCTCTCGACTGAAGCTTTCTTT. This codes for CASSPLSTEAFF.